This TCR beta chain is drawn from a study of CD8+ T cells in alopecia areata. Overall study: Patients received oral tofacitinib, 5 to 10 mg twice daily, for moderate-to-severe alopecia areata. The tofacitinib course ran for 6 to 18 months and was followed by 6 months off drug. Whole-study findings and limits: Lesional scalp, especially alopecia totalis/universalis, showed higher clonality than normal scalp.

Peripheral blood, together with lesional scalp punch biopsies, was collected from alopecia areata patients. It was cDNA, reverse transcribed from extracted RNA, that served as the sequencing template. Repertoires were generated with immunoSEQ multiplex PCR, while TCRdb's copy carries only in-frame clones and drops some. The sample has 12,000 or so clones; roughly three fifths are singletons. V trimming: 2 bases; J trimming: 5 bases; junction bases outside the gene matches: 9. This CDR3 spans 17 amino acids. The germline V gene has CDR1 SQVTM and CDR2 ANQGSEA. This clone turned up a few times. Its antigen is unidentified.

The V call is TRBV29-1, the J call TRBJ2-3; 14 nucleotides match TRBD2. The sequence was collected from a human donor with alopecia areata. Sequenced input: skin. The CDR3 DNA reads TGCAGCGTTGAAAATCGACTAGCGGGGGGGACAGGAGATACGCAGTATTTT. Its translation is CSVENRLAGGTGDTQYF.